The TCR beta chain described here comes from a study of cytomegalovirus exposure and HLA in healthy donors. Healthy bone marrow donors supplied every sample. Amplification used 60 Vbeta primers and 13 Jbeta primers. Produced via immunoSEQ multiplex PCR; TCRdb's table is partial and in-frame only. The sample data list approximately 110,000 clones. V shed 6 bases and J shed 2 bases, with 17 bases lying between them. The germline gives CDR1 LNHDA, CDR2 SQIVND (reference sequence). The CDR3 spans 16 residues. The sequence was obtained from a man younger than 45 in good health and CMV-seronegative. The chain couples TRBV19 to TRBJ1-5, with a tentative D call TRBD1 (5 bases). The sample comprised PBMCs. CDR3: CASRMDSGSGNQPQHF. As DNA, the CDR3 is TGTGCCAGTAGGATGGATTCAGGGTCGGGCAATCAGCCCCAGCATTTT. Full variable domain (missing parts from reference TRBV19 and TRBJ1-5): DGGITQSPKYLFRKEGQNVTLSCEQNLNHDAMYWYRQDPGQGLRLIYYSQIVNDFQKGDIAEGYSVSREKKESFPLTVTSAQKNPTAFYLCASRMDSGSGNQPQHFGDGTRLSIL.